The 23 T cell receptor beta chains below all came from one sample that was sequenced in a study of T cell responses to AZD1222 COVID-19 vaccine. Some clones are missing from TCRdb's copy, which holds only in-frame ones; the method was immunoSEQ multiplex PCR. The sample shows 70,000 to 85,000 clones, around four fifths of them seen only once. The sequences come from peripheral blood, collected on day 0 of AZD1222 vaccination. These receptors were collected from an adult in good health.

This clone has only one observation. The chain is built from TRBV7-2 and TRBJ1-1; perhaps TRBD1 as D (6 bases). The length of the CDR3 is 14 residues. Between the trimmed V and J ends, which lost 5 bases and 2 bases, there was a span of 12 bases. Per germline, CDR1 SGHTA and CDR2 FQGNSA. CDR3 loop: CASSRKTGNTEAFF. The DNA of the CDR3 is TGTGCCAGCAGCCGCAAGACAGGAAACACTGAAGCTTTCTTT.

CDR3 loop: CASSPGTSNEKLFF. The CDR3 DNA follows: TGTGCCAGCAGTCCCGGCACGAGTAATGAAAAACTGTTTTTT. The rearrangement joins TRBV6-5 to TRBJ1-4; D remains ambiguous. V gave up 5 bases and J gave up 4 bases, with 11 bases separating them. From germline, CDR1 is MNHEY and CDR2 SVGAGI. The CDR3 is made up of 14 amino acids.

The genes are TRBV2 and TRBJ2-7; no reliable D call. V lost 7 bases and J 0 bases, leaving 13 bases between the germline ends. This CDR3 is 14 amino acids long. Germline values: CDR1 SNHLY, CDR2 FYNNEI. This CDR3 reads CASKDPVSSYEQYF. Here the CDR3 DNA reads TGTGCCAGCAAGGACCCGGTGAGCTCCTACGAGCAGTACTTC.

The chain employs TRBV7-9 and TRBJ1-5; 8 positions agree with TRBD1. V lost 4 bases and J lost 5; bases outside the gene matches: 7. Germline V gene lookup returns CDR1 SEHNR and CDR2 FQNEAQ (reference sequence). The CDR3 runs to 15 residues. CDR3 in DNA: TGTGCCAGCAGCTCGAGTATGACAGGGGATCAGCCCCAGCATTTT. Its translation is CASSSSMTGDQPQHF.

The chain has TRBV4-3 and TRBJ1-4; 7 bases align to TRBD1. The CDR3 is 17 amino acids. The J segment lost 3 bases and the V segment lost 1 base, leaving 8 bases of the junction unmatched. Germline CDR1 reads LGHNA; CDR2 reads YSLEER. The CDR3 DNA sequence: TGCGCCAGCAGCCAAGGAACCGGGGACAGTGCTAATGAAAAACTGTTTTTT. Amino acid sequence: CASSQGTGDSANEKLFF.

This CDR3 reads CASRVGTAKGSPLHF. CDR3 sequence (DNA): TGTGCCAGCAGAGTAGGGACAGCGAAGGGTTCACCCCTCCACTTT. The V call is TRBV6-6, the J call TRBJ1-6, with 7 bases that match TRBD1. The CDR3 is made up of 15 amino acids. The trim removed 6 bases at V and 9 bases at J, leaving 11 bases unmatched. The germline CDR1 and CDR2 sequences are MNHNY and SVGAGI (reference sequence).

J is TRBJ2-7 and V is TRBV4-3, with unresolved D. Germline CDR1 reads LGHNA; CDR2 reads YSLEER. The CDR3 has 15 residues. V shed 0 bases and J shed 0 bases, with 9 bases lying between them. The CDR3 DNA reads as TGCGCCAGCAGCCAAGAAGCCAGCGACTCCTACGAGCAGTACTTC. Its protein product is CASSQEASDSYEQYF.

To note about this clone: This may be a read error: a much more frequent sequence differs by one nucleotide. The V and J genes are TRBV6-5 and TRBJ1-1, with 7 bases matching TRBD1. Trimming at V came to 5 bases and at J to 5 bases, leaving 2 bases not matched to a gene. This CDR3 has 12 residues. The germline CDR1 and CDR2 sequences are MNHEY and SVGAGI. CDR3 sequence: CASSQTGTEAFF. The CDR3 DNA reads TGTGCCAGCAGTCAGACAGGGACTGAAGCTTTCTTT.

This clone was counted once. The chain has TRBV3-1 (or the pseudogene TRBV3-2) and TRBJ2-3, with D hard to call. This CDR3 has 15 residues. The germline V and J ends were trimmed by 0 bases and 6 bases, with 13 bases remaining between them. Germline V gives CDR1 LGHDT, CDR2 YNNKEL (reference sequence). The CDR3 DNA follows: TGTGCCAGCAGCCAAGATTGGGCAGGCCGGGATACGCAGTATTTT. Translation: CASSQDWAGRDTQYF.

This chain links TRBV9 with TRBJ2-1, with D possibly matching TRBD1 (6 bases). Trimming cost V 0 bases and J 7 bases, with 17 bases left between them. The germline gives CDR1 SGDLS, CDR2 YYNGEE. The CDR3 consists of 16 residues. The CDR3: CASSVGGGDGWNEQFF. The DNA of the CDR3 is TGTGCCAGCAGCGTAGGAGGGGGAGACGGGTGGAATGAGCAGTTCTTC.

The chain carries TRBV4-3 and TRBJ2-1; 8 nucleotides line up with TRBD1. The CDR3 sequence is 15 residues long. V lost 0 bases and J lost 7; bases outside the gene matches: 5. The germline gives CDR1 LGHNA, CDR2 YSLEER. CDR3 sequence reads: CASSQDPGQGNEQFF. CDR3 nucleotide sequence: TGCGCCAGCAGCCAAGATCCAGGACAGGGAAATGAGCAGTTCTTC.

The gene calls are TRBV5-1 and TRBJ1-4; D is possibly TRBD1 (6 bases). The germline V gene encodes CDR1 SGHRS and CDR2 YFSETQ. Trimming left V 4 bases short and J 0 bases short, with 10 bases between. The CDR3 is 15 amino acids. The CDR3 DNA follows: TGCGCCAGCAGCAGTGGACAGCCAACTAATGAAAAACTGTTTTTT. The encoded protein is CASSSGQPTNEKLFF. Together with reference TRBV5-1 and TRBJ1-4, the CDR3 gives the full variable domain: KAGVTQTPRYLIKTRGQQVTLSCSPISGHRSVSWYQQTPGQGLQFLFEYFSETQRNKGNFPGRFSGRQFSNSRSEMNVSTLELGDSALYLCASSSGQPTNEKLFFGSGTQLSVL.

This chain uses TRBV6-4 with TRBJ1-6; D unclear. V dropped 0 bases and J dropped 9 bases, with 6 bases sitting between them. The V gene's germline CDR1 is MRHNA and CDR2 SNTAGT. The CDR3 is 13 residues long. This CDR3 is CASSDSTGSPLHF. CDR3 DNA sequence: TGTGCCAGCAGTGACTCGACTGGTTCACCCCTCCACTTT.

This chain links TRBV29-1 with TRBJ2-1; 13 positions match TRBD2. V gave up 7 bases and J gave up 1 base; unmatched junction bases: 10. Germline V gene sequence: CDR1 SQVTM, CDR2 ANQGSEA. This CDR3 spans 17 amino acids. The CDR3 DNA reads TGCAGCGCCCAAGGGACTAGCGGGACAATATCCTACAATGAGCAGTTCTTC. Its protein product is CSAQGTSGTISYNEQFF.

This rearrangement joins TRBV18 to TRBJ2-2, with D possibly TRBD1 on 5 matching bases. The CDR3 totals 14 residues. Trimming pared 3 bases from V and 5 bases from J, leaving 10 bases between. CDR1 is KGHSH and CDR2 is LQKENI in the germline V gene. The CDR3 DNA is TGTGCCAGCTCACCGGAGACAGAAACCGGGGAGCTGTTTTTT. Translation gives CASSPETETGELFF. Drawing the rest from reference TRBV18 and TRBJ2-2, the complete variable domain is NAGVMQNPRHLVRRRGQEARLRCSPMKGHSHVYWYRQLPEEGLKFMVYLQKENIIDESGMPKERFSAEFPKEGPSILRIQQVVRGDSAAYFCASSPETETGELFFGEGSRLTVL.

The V and J genes are TRBV7-3 and TRBJ1-1; D call uncertain. V lost 3 bases and J 1 base, leaving 6 bases between the germline ends. The V gene's germline CDR1 is SGHTA and CDR2 FQGTGA. The CDR3 runs 13 residues. CDR3 sequence: CASSFFANTEAFF. CDR3 bases: TGTGCCAGCAGCTTTTTCGCGAACACTGAAGCTTTCTTT.

This chain links TRBV19 with TRBJ2-7, with 8 bases identical to TRBD1. The germline V gene encodes CDR1 LNHDA and CDR2 SQIVND (reference sequence). The CDR3 sequence is 13 residues long. V lost 5 bases, J lost 6 bases, and 6 bases stayed unmatched. This chain's CDR3 is CASSASTGGEQYF. The CDR3 nucleotides are TGTGCCAGTAGTGCCTCAACAGGGGGCGAGCAGTACTTC.

The genes are TRBV5-1 and TRBJ2-3; possibly TRBD1 or TRBD2 for D (6 bases each). CDR1 is SGHRS, CDR2 YFSETQ, per germline. The V end was cut by 0 bases, the J end by 0 bases, with 17 bases between. CDR3 size: 18 residues. The CDR3 loop is CASSLVPFQGTSTDTQYF. The CDR3 region has the DNA TGCGCCAGCAGCTTGGTCCCCTTTCAGGGGACTAGCACAGATACGCAGTATTTT.

As DNA, the CDR3 is TGTGCCTGGACCGATACAGGGGATAATTCACCCCTCCACTTT. Encoded protein: CAWTDTGDNSPLHF. The chain uses TRBV30 and TRBJ1-6, with 7 bases that match TRBD1. CDR3 length: 14 residues. V gave up 4 bases and J gave up 5 bases; unmatched junction bases: 5. Germline V gene data show CDR1 as GTSNPN and CDR2 as SVGIG (reference sequence).

The V call is TRBV19, the J call TRBJ2-5; TRBD2 might be the D (5 bases). The CDR3 extends over 10 amino acids. V lost 9 bases and J lost 4, with 6 bases in between. The V gene's germline CDR1 is LNHDA and CDR2 SQIVND (reference sequence). Here the CDR3 reads CASEGETQYF. The CDR3 region has the DNA TGTGCCAGCGAGGGAGAGACCCAGTACTTC.

The chain carries TRBV2 and TRBJ2-2, with 7 nucleotides matching TRBD1. V was pared by 2 bases and J by 0 bases, with 3 bases of the junction left unmatched. Germline loops: CDR1 SNHLY, CDR2 FYNNEI. The CDR3 sequence is 16 residues long. The CDR3: CASSELGTANTGELFF. The CDR3 nucleotides read TGTGCCAGCAGTGAACTTGGGACAGCGAACACCGGGGAGCTGTTTTTT.

This clone has a handful of counts. The chain recombines TRBV27 with TRBJ2-3, with unresolved D. The CDR3 is 13 residues long. With 3 bases removed from V and 5 bases from J, the gap between germline ends came to 9 bases. Germline V gene sequence: CDR1 MNHEY, CDR2 SMNVEV (reference sequence). In DNA form, the CDR3 reads TGTGCCAGCAGTTTTAGCCTTGGAGATACGCAGTATTTT. This codes for CASSFSLGDTQYF.

The chain employs TRBV6-5 and TRBJ1-5, with D unclear. Trimming left V 0 bases short and J 9 bases short, with 15 bases between. The CDR3 is 15 residues long. The germline V gene has CDR1 MNHEY and CDR2 SVGAGI. The CDR3 here is CASSYSKQSIGPQHF. The CDR3 nucleotides are TGTGCCAGCAGTTACTCGAAACAGTCAATCGGGCCCCAGCATTTT.